The clone carrying this T cell receptor (beta chain) was detected only a few times. Its antigen is unknown. This sample was taken from a study of T cells in Graves' hyperthyroidism and ophthalmopathy. Study-level findings and limits: Ophthalmopathy was identified by the model a median around 5.9 months ahead of onset.

For the diagnoses, clinical symptoms, serum thyroxine and TRAb, thyroid ultrasound and orbital computed tomography were used. V gave up 0 bases and J gave up 5 bases; unmatched junction bases: 3. The germline CDR1 and CDR2 sequences are SGHTA and FQGTGA. This CDR3 is 15 amino acids long. Amplified TCR beta CDR3 regions derived from RNA transcripts. HTBI primers were used for first-round RT-PCR of the TCR CDR3. TCRdb independently ran MiXCR on the multiplex PCR reads; one entry per CDR3 protein. The sample includes about 500,000 distinct CDR3 sequences, approximately 15% of them seen just once. The source is a woman aged 18-35 years with Graves' hyperthyroidism. The chain uses TRBV7-3 and TRBJ2-2; 7 positions match TRBD2. The specimen sequenced was blood. CDR3 sequence: CASSLTRERTGELFF. CDR3 in DNA: TGTGCCAGCAGCTTAACGCGGGAGCGGACCGGGGAGCTGTTTTTT.